Following are 13 T cell receptor beta chains from one sample sequenced in a study of cytomegalovirus exposure and HLA in healthy donors. Primers included in the PCR were 60 Vbeta and 13 Jbeta primers. Libraries were prepared by immunoSEQ multiplex PCR; TCRdb keeps only in-frame clonotypes and omits some of them. Of fewer than 200,000 clones in the sample, less than 85% were seen once. The material sequenced was PBMCs. The receptors shown here come from a man aged 55-75 years in good health and CMV-seronegative.

This chain links TRBV7-2 with TRBJ1-4; 11 nucleotides match TRBD1. Germline V gives CDR1 SGHTA, CDR2 FQGNSA. Trimming removed 4 bases from V and 16 bases from J; junction bases left unmatched: 5. The CDR3 is made up of 12 amino acids. The CDR3 DNA follows: TGTGCCAGCAGCTCGGGACAGGGGGAACGGTTTTTT. It yields the protein CASSSGQGERFF.

The V and J genes are TRBV27 and TRBJ1-2; 9 positions agree with TRBD1. V lost 5 bases, J lost 8 bases, and 6 bases stayed unmatched. CDR1 is MNHEY, CDR2 SMNVEV, per germline (reference sequence). There are 13 residues in the CDR3. The DNA for the CDR3 is TGTGCCAGCAGTGCTGACAGGGGGTACGGCTACACCTTC. It encodes CASSADRGYGYTF.

This clone was recorded once. The chain joins TRBV11-2 to TRBJ2-1; 12 positions match TRBD2. The CDR3 totals 16 residues. Germline CDR1 is SGHAT and CDR2 is FQNNGV. The V gene end was trimmed by 1 base and the J gene end by 7 bases; junction bases not matched to a gene: 5. The CDR3, as DNA: TGTGCCAGCAGCTTAGGGTCTAGCGGGGGGGTAAATGAGCAGTTCTTC. Translating gives CASSLGSSGGVNEQFF.

The rearrangement uses TRBV30 and TRBJ2-1; D is perhaps TRBD1 or TRBD2 (5 bases each). The CDR3 totals 14 residues. Germline loops: CDR1 GTSNPN, CDR2 SVGIG (reference sequence). The CDR3 reads CAWGWSFGYNEQFF. DNA for the CDR3: TGTGCTTGGGGGTGGAGTTTTGGATACAATGAGCAGTTCTTC.

This clone has only a few counts. The gene calls are TRBV6-4 and TRBJ1-6; 9 nucleotides line up with TRBD1. Germline CDR1 reads MRHNA; CDR2 reads SNTAGT. The CDR3 is 15 residues long. V was pared by 2 bases and J by 7 bases, with 3 bases of the junction left unmatched. The CDR3 DNA follows: TGTGCCAGCAGTGACGGGACAGGGAGAAATTCACCCCTCCACTTT. It encodes CASSDGTGRNSPLHF.

This rearrangement joins TRBV4-1 to TRBJ1-2; TRBD1 matches at 7 bases. V gave up 3 bases and J gave up 1 base; unmatched junction bases: 8. Germline CDR1 is MGHRA and CDR2 is YSYEKL. This CDR3 has 16 residues. CDR3 sequence reads: CASSHLGTALNYGYTF. For the CDR3, the DNA is TGCGCCAGCAGCCACCTTGGGACAGCGCTTAACTATGGCTACACCTTC.

The chain uses TRBV28 and TRBJ1-5, with unresolved D. Germline V gene lookup returns CDR1 MDHEN and CDR2 SYDVKM. V was trimmed by 5 bases and J by 3 bases, leaving 11 bases between them. The CDR3 runs to 14 residues. The CDR3 reads CASSADGNNQPQHF. In DNA form, the CDR3 reads TGTGCCAGCAGTGCCGACGGGAACAATCAGCCCCAGCATTTT.

The table lists this clone with a few counts. The chain has TRBV30 and TRBJ1-6; D uncertain. This CDR3 comprises 14 residues. V lost 3 bases and J 4 bases, leaving 10 bases between the germline ends. CDR1 and CDR2 (germline): GTSNPN, SVGIG (reference sequence). As DNA, the CDR3 is TGTGCCTGGAGGGCCGAACAATATAATTCACCCCTCCACTTT. Encoded protein: CAWRAEQYNSPLHF.

The V call is TRBV18, the J call TRBJ1-2; 7 nucleotides match TRBD1. CDR1 and CDR2 (germline): KGHSH, LQKENI. The length of the CDR3 is 16 residues. With 4 bases clipped from V and 2 bases from J, the junction kept 10 bases outside the gene matches. The CDR3 loop is CASSRLRDRGNYGYTF. The CDR3 region has the DNA TGTGCCAGCTCACGTCTCCGGGACAGAGGCAACTATGGCTACACCTTC.

J is TRBJ1-2 and V is TRBV5-1, with D perhaps TRBD1 (6 bases). The germline V and J ends were trimmed by 2 bases and 0 bases, with 8 bases remaining between them. CDR1 and CDR2 from the germline V gene are SGHRS and YFSETQ. This CDR3 contains 14 residues. Here the CDR3 reads CASSLGQSNYGYTF. CDR3 DNA sequence: TGCGCCAGCAGCTTAGGACAGTCTAACTATGGCTACACCTTC.

This clone showed up just a few times. The chain couples TRBV15 to TRBJ1-5; D might be TRBD1 (5 bases). Germline V lookup: CDR1 LNHNV, CDR2 YYDKDF (reference sequence). The CDR3 extends over 15 amino acids. V dropped 1 base and J dropped 9 bases, with 16 bases sitting between them. DNA of the CDR3: TGTGCCACCAGCAGAGTTCAGGGCGAATCATGGCCCCAGCATTTT. It codes for CATSRVQGESWPQHF.

This chain uses TRBV7-2 with TRBJ1-5; tentative D call: TRBD1 (5 bases). CDR1 is SGHTA and CDR2 is FQGNSA in the germline V gene. V was clipped by 3 bases and J by 4 bases, with 13 bases between them. There are 15 residues in the CDR3. CDR3 nucleotides: TGTGCCAGCAGCTTGGGCGGGGGGATTAATCAGCCCCAGCATTTT. Its protein product is CASSLGGGINQPQHF.

The rearrangement links TRBV18 to TRBJ2-7; 9 nucleotides agree with TRBD2. V was clipped by 2 bases and J by 4 bases; unmatched bases: 12. Germline loops: CDR1 KGHSH, CDR2 LQKENI. This CDR3 region has 17 residues. In DNA form, the CDR3 reads TGTGCCAGCTCACCAGTGGGCGGGAGGGCCTGGGGGTACGAGCAGTACTTC. This sequence encodes CASSPVGGRAWGYEQYF.